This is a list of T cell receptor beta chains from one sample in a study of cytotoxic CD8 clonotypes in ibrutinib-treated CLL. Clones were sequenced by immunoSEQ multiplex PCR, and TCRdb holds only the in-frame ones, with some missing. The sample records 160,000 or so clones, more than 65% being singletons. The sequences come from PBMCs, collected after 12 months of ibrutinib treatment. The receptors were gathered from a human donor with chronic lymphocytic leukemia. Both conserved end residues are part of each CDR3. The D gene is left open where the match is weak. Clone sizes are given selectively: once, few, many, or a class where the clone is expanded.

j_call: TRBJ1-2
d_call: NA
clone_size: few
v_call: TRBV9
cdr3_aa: CASSVNVGTYGYTF
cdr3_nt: TGTGCCAGCAGCGTAAACGTGGGAACCTATGGCTACACCTTC

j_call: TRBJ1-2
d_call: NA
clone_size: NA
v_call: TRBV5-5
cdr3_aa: CASSTRVGGYTF
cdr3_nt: TGTGCCAGCAGCACTCGGGTGGGTGGCTACACCTTC

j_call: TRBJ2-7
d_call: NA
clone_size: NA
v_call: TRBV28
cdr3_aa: CASSSSYEQYF
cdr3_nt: TGTGCCAGCAGCAGTTCCTACGAGCAGTACTTC

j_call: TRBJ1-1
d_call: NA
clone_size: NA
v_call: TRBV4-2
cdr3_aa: CATGRRDTEAFF
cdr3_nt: TGTGCTACAGGGAGGCGGGACACTGAAGCTTTCTTT

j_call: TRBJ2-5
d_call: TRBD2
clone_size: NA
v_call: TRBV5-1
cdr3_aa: CASSRGGVDQETQYF
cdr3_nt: TGCGCCAGCAGCAGGGGAGGGGTAGACCAAGAGACCCAGTACTTC

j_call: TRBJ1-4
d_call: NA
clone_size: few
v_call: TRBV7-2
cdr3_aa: CASSFGAFGGSEKLFF
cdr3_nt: TGTGCCAGCAGCTTTGGGGCCTTCGGGGGCAGCGAAAAACTGTTTTTT

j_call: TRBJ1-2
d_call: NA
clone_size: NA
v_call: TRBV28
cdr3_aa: CASSLPNYGYTF
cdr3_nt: TGTGCCAGCAGTTTACCGAACTATGGCTACACCTTC

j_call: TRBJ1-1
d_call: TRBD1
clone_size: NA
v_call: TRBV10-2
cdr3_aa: CASSGGGGAAAFF
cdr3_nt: TGCGCCAGCAGTGGGGGAGGGGGCGCGGCAGCTTTCTTT

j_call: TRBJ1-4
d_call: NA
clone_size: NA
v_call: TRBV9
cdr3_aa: CASSAGSSTNEKLFF
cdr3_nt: TGTGCCAGCAGCGCGGGGTCCTCAACTAATGAAAAACTGTTTTTT

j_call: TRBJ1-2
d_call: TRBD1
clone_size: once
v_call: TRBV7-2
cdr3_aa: CASSSGGTGLGYTF
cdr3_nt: TGTGCCAGCAGTTCAGGCGGGACAGGGCTTGGCTACACCTTC

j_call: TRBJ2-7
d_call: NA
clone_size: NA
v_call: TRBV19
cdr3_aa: CASSMLPQSSYEQYF
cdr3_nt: TGTGCCAGTAGTATGCTACCCCAAAGCTCCTACGAGCAGTACTTC

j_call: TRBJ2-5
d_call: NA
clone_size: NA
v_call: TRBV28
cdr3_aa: CASSSIPGGRENF
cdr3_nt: TGTGCCAGCAGTTCAATCCCCGGCGGCAGGGAAAACTTC

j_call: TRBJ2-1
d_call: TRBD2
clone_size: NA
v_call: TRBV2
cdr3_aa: CASRLSSGGAKNEQFF
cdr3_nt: TGTGCCAGCAGGCTTTCTAGCGGGGGGGCCAAGAATGAGCAGTTCTTC

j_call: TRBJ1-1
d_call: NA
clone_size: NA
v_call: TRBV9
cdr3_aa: CASSVGYRVVGGEAFF
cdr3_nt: TGTGCCAGCAGCGTAGGGTACAGGGTTGTAGGTGGGGAAGCTTTCTTT

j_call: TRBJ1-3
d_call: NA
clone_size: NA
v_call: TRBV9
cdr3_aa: CASSVVAGRGNTIYF
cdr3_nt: TGTGCCAGCAGCGTAGTGGCGGGCCGGGGAAACACCATATATTTT

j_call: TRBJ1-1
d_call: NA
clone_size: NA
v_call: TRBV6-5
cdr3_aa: CASSPGTPRVTEAFF
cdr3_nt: TGTGCCAGCAGCCCCGGGACCCCTCGGGTAACTGAAGCTTTCTTT

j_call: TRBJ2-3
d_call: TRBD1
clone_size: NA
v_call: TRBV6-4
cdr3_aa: CASSDQGAGTDTQYF
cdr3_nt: TGTGCCAGCAGTGATCAGGGGGCAGGCACAGATACGCAGTATTTT

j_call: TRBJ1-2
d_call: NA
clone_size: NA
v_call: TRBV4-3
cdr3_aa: CASSRGLGLEVYGYTF
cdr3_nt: TGCGCCAGCAGCCGAGGTCTGGGGCTGGAGGTTTATGGCTACACCTTC

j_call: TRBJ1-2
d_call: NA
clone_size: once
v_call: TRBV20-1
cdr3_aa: CSWDSNYGYTF
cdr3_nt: TGCAGCTGGGACTCTAACTATGGCTACACCTTC